This entry describes one T cell receptor (beta chain). The record originates from a study of lymphopenia after photon versus proton radiotherapy. The CDR3 has 15 amino acids. With 4 bases clipped from V and 2 bases from J, the junction kept 5 bases outside the gene matches. Germline CDR1 is LNHDA and CDR2 is SQIVND (reference sequence). The assay was immunoSEQ multiplex PCR, and TCRdb's table has in-frame clones only and misses some. The data hold about 16,000 clones, with roughly nine tenths observed a single time. J is TRBJ1-2 and V is TRBV19, with TRBD1 identical over 9 bases. The source material was peripheral blood, sampled from a patient treated with proton-based radiotherapy. The source is a woman aged 55-70 years with cholangiocarcinoma. Some clones in this sample may be carry-over from other donors' samples. CDR3 region: CASSSSGTGNYGYTF. The CDR3 DNA reads TGTGCCAGTAGTAGCAGTGGGACAGGGAACTATGGCTACACCTTC.